This entry describes one T cell receptor (beta chain). Its antigen is not identified. The record originates from a study of spatial heterogeneity in lung cancer. Documented time point: sample taken at primary tumor resection. The cohort: some 70 early-stage, untreated non-small cell lung cancer patients. Unsorted whole RNA samples from tumor, nontumor lung or frozen PBMC were sequenced. Every molecule of TCR cDNA had its own unique molecular identifier. Each CDR3 protein is one row after TCRdb ran MiXCR on the 5' RACE reads. The table records 40,000 to 45,000 distinct CDR3 sequences, approximately 13% of them present only once. Germline loops: CDR1 SGHRS, CDR2 YFSETQ. The V gene lost 4 bases and the J gene lost 7 bases, with 15 bases spanning the gap. The CDR3 contains 14 residues. Study results and limitations: Among blood samples, ubiquitous expanded tumor TCRs appeared more at resection than at follow-up.

The sample in question was PBMCs, obtained at surgery. The gene calls are TRBV5-1 and TRBJ1-5, with no clear D. This clonotype originated in a male donor with early-stage non-small cell lung cancer. The CDR3 loop is CASSPEAGVQPQHF. The CDR3 bases are TGCGCCAGCAGCCCAGAGGCAGGCGTGCAGCCCCAGCATTTT.